This TCR beta chain was observed in a study of control samples from healthy donors and cancer patients. Method: immunoSEQ multiplex PCR; TCRdb's copy keeps in-frame clones and lacks some. The data show more than 110,000 clones, with more than 90% seen just once and approximately 10% held by the top ten. This TCR came from a man in his thirties or forties in good health. Sequencing input: blood.

The CDR3 nucleotides are TGTGCCAGCAGTACAGGGGTTTTGCGTGGGCGTGAGCAGTTCTTC. Translation gives CASSTGVLRGREQFF. This sequence joins TRBV28 and TRBJ2-1, with 7 bases fitting TRBD1. The germline V gene encodes CDR1 MDHEN and CDR2 SYDVKM. After removal of 5 bases from V and 9 bases from J, the junction contained 13 bases not matched to a gene. The CDR3 has 15 residues.